This passage covers 24 T cell receptor beta chains from one sample sequenced in a study of T cells in Graves' hyperthyroidism and ophthalmopathy (dated by TCRdb to about 2019). The method was multiplex PCR. This sample was sequenced with an Illumina HiSeq 2000. TCR beta CDR3 regions were amplified from RNA transcripts. A first-round RT-PCR of the TCR CDR3 used the HTBI primer set with the Qiagen OneStep RT-PCR kit. Using fastp trimming at Q25 and MiXCR clonotype assembly, TCRdb reanalyzed the public sequencing data and kept in-frame beta chains. Every entry covers one CDR3 protein and lists the most common genes and DNA from its rows. The sample records roughly 510,000 distinct CDR3 sequences, roughly 20% of which are singletons. Jointly, the top ten make up more than 25% of the sample. Sequences were obtained from blood. The receptors come from a man younger than 35 with Graves' hyperthyroidism.

On this clonotype itself: A read error is possible here, since a much larger clone lies one base away. V usage is TRBV13 and J usage is TRBJ2-2; D is unclear. V dropped 7 bases and J dropped 7 bases, with 10 bases sitting between them. The CDR3 runs to 12 residues. Germline CDR1 PRHDT, CDR2 FYEKMQ (reference sequence). As DNA, the CDR3 is TGTGCCAGCATCTCGTCGGACGGGGAGCTGTTTTTT. This sequence encodes CASISSDGELFF.

A remark on this clonotype: A much larger clone is a single base away; this may be a read error. The J gene is TRBJ2-7, the V gene TRBV4-1; 7 bases match TRBD2. Germline V gene lookup returns CDR1 MGHRA and CDR2 YSYEKL. CDR3 size: 15 residues. CDR3 sequence: CASSQVSSGTYEQCF. In DNA, the CDR3 is TGCGCCAGCAGCCAAGTCTCTAGCGGAACCTACGAGCAGTGCTTC.

The table lists this clonotype with many counts. The chain carries TRBV29-1 and TRBJ2-7, with 9 bases identical to TRBD1. This CDR3 spans 16 amino acids. Germline V gene data show CDR1 as SQVTM and CDR2 as ANQGSEA. Trimming removed 1 base from V and 1 base from J; junction bases left unmatched: 8. The CDR3 DNA sequence: TGCAGCGTTGAAGGGGTCGGGACAGGGAATTCCTACGAGCAGTACTTC. Its translation: CSVEGVGTGNSYEQYF.

This clonotype showed up many times. The chain links TRBV28 to TRBJ2-7; D gene uncertain. V lost 5 bases and J 2 bases, leaving 13 bases between the germline ends. Looked up from germline, CDR1 is MDHEN and CDR2 is SYDVKM. This CDR3 spans 14 amino acids. The CDR3 region is CASSPRVGAYEQYF. Written as DNA, the CDR3 is TGTGCCAGCAGTCCCCGGGTCGGTGCCTACGAGCAGTACTTC.

As concerns this clonotype: The germline gene is not matched at one end of the junction; a read error may be the cause. As DNA, the CDR3 is TGTGCCACCAGTGATTGGGCTAGCGGGAGACAAGAGACCCAGTACTTC. Amino acid sequence: CATSDWASGRQETQYF. This rearrangement joins TRBV12-3 or TRBV12-4 to TRBJ2-5; 10 nucleotides match TRBD2. This CDR3 is built from 16 residues.

This clonotype turned up a few times. The rearrangement links TRBV6-2 or TRBV6-3 to TRBJ2-5, with 8 bases aligning to TRBD2. The CDR3 extends over 16 amino acids. Trimming at V came to 2 bases and at J to 1 base, leaving 6 bases not matched to a gene. CDR1 and CDR2 from the germline V gene are MNHEY and SVGEGT. The CDR3 DNA follows: TGTGCCAGCAGTTACGGGCTAGCGGGCCTCCAAGAGACCCAGTACTTC. This gives the protein CASSYGLAGLQETQYF.

This clonotype was detected only a few times. The rearrangement links TRBV5-1 to TRBJ2-7, with 8 positions matching TRBD1. V gave up 4 bases and J gave up 1 base; unmatched junction bases: 7. The CDR3 has 15 amino acids. Germline V gene sequence: CDR1 SGHRS, CDR2 YFSETQ. CDR3 bases: TGCGCCAGCAGCGTGGCAGGGGGCGGTTCCTACGAGCAGTACTTC. Amino acids: CASSVAGGGSYEQYF.

This clonotype was detected a few times. This sequence joins TRBV15 and TRBJ1-6; 7 bases map to TRBD1. This CDR3 spans 19 amino acids. The V segment lost 1 base and the J segment 0 bases; nucleotides outside the gene matches: 9. Germline lookup yields CDR1 LNHNV and CDR2 YYDKDF (reference sequence). The CDR3: CATSRVDDRQGSYNSPLHF. The CDR3 region has the DNA TGTGCCACCAGCAGAGTCGACGATAGACAGGGCTCCTATAATTCACCCCTCCACTTT.

The gene calls are TRBV19 and TRBJ1-1; possibly TRBD1 for D (5 bases). CDR3 size: 17 residues. Germline values: CDR1 LNHDA, CDR2 SQIVND (reference sequence). With 3 bases removed from V and 4 bases from J, the gap between germline ends came to 21 bases. Written as DNA, the CDR3 is TGTGCCAGTAGTATTCGTCAGGGAAAGGTCTTGGGCACTGAAGCTTTCTTT. It is translated as CASSIRQGKVLGTEAFF.

The rearrangement uses TRBV6-1 and TRBJ2-7, with 10 bases aligning to TRBD1. The J segment lost 4 bases and the V segment lost 2 bases, leaving 5 bases of the junction unmatched. This CDR3 spans 15 amino acids. Germline V gene lookup returns CDR1 MNHNS and CDR2 SASEGT. The DNA of the CDR3 is TGTGCCAGCAGTGAATATGGGACAGGGGTTTACGAGCAGTACTTC. Residues: CASSEYGTGVYEQYF.

Many counts were recorded for this clonotype. The chain uses TRBV12-3 or TRBV12-4 and TRBJ1-6, with D tentatively TRBD1 (6 bases). V lost 2 bases, J lost 7 bases, and 12 bases lay in between. This CDR3 comprises 15 residues. The CDR3 reads CASSLLQGGNSPLHF. The CDR3 DNA reads as TGTGCCAGCAGTTTATTACAGGGCGGCAATTCACCCCTCCACTTT.

This clonotype was seen at least ten times. The gene calls are TRBV6-5 and TRBJ2-7; possibly TRBD2 for D (5 bases). The CDR3 has 15 amino acids. Germline V gene data show CDR1 as MNHEY and CDR2 as SVGAGI. V dropped 0 bases and J dropped 1 base, with 10 bases sitting between them. CDR3 nucleotides: TGTGCCAGCAGTTACTCAGATACTAGGTCCTACGAGCAGTACTTC. Translation gives CASSYSDTRSYEQYF.

This clonotype was picked up many times. The chain uses TRBV6-1 and TRBJ1-2; D is perhaps TRBD1 (6 bases). The CDR3 has 14 amino acids. V lost 6 bases and J lost 8, with 19 bases in between. Looked up from germline, CDR1 is MNHNS and CDR2 is SASEGT. CDR3 coding DNA: TGTGCCAGCAGGCTAAATACAGGGCTGCAGGGCTACACCTTC. It specifies CASRLNTGLQGYTF.

At least ten counts were recorded for this clonotype. The gene calls are TRBV6-5 and TRBJ1-1; D unresolved. Trimming removed 2 bases from V and 1 base from J, with 8 bases in between. The CDR3 consists of 14 residues. Germline V gene lookup returns CDR1 MNHEY and CDR2 SVGAGI. The chain's CDR3 is CASSYLTPNTEAFF. DNA for the CDR3: TGTGCCAGCAGTTACCTGACACCGAACACTGAAGCTTTCTTT.

Only a few counts were recorded for this clonotype. The V call is TRBV24-1, the J call TRBJ2-2; no definite D call. There are 16 residues in the CDR3. Trimming removed 5 bases from V and 2 bases from J, with 14 bases in between. Germline-derived CDR1 and CDR2 are KGHDR and SFDVKD. The CDR3 here is CATSGLRRRNTGELFF. Here the CDR3 DNA reads TGTGCCACCAGTGGCTTGCGCAGGCGAAACACCGGGGAGCTGTTTTTT.

This chain links TRBV25-1 with TRBJ1-1; TRBD1 aligns across 9 bases. The ends lost 4 bases at V and 0 bases at J; junction bases unmatched: 12. Germline CDR1 and CDR2: MGHDK and SYGVNS. The CDR3 extends over 18 amino acids. CDR3 nucleotides: TGTGCCAGCAGTGGCCACCCGGGACAGGGACAGCTGAACACTGAAGCTTTCTTT. Translating it yields CASSGHPGQGQLNTEAFF. Filled out from reference TRBV25-1 and TRBJ1-1, the complete variable domain reads EADIYQTPRYLVIGTGKKITLECSQTMGHDKMYWYQQDPGMELHLIHYSYGVNSTEKGDLSSESTVSRIRTEHFPLTLESARPSHTSQYLCASSGHPGQGQLNTEAFFGQGTRLTVV.

This clonotype was detected many times. The V and J genes are TRBV11-1 and TRBJ2-7, with D unresolved. Germline V CDR1 and CDR2: SGHAT, FQDESV (reference sequence). Trimming removed 1 base from V and 4 bases from J, with 8 bases in between. The CDR3 spans 13 residues. The CDR3 DNA reads TGTGCCAGCAGCTTAGGCAGCGAGTACGAGCAGTACTTC. Amino acids: CASSLGSEYEQYF.

This clonotype appeared many times. The V gene is TRBV30, the J gene TRBJ1-3; D call uncertain. Trimming stripped 2 bases from V and 3 bases from J, with 11 bases between. CDR3 length: 14 amino acids. Germline V gene data show CDR1 as GTSNPN and CDR2 as SVGIG (reference sequence). CDR3 sequence (DNA): TGTGCCTGGAGTTCGGGAGGAGGTGGAAACACCATATATTTT. Its protein is CAWSSGGGGNTIYF. The whole variable domain, filled in from reference TRBV30 and TRBJ1-3, reads SQTIHQWPATLVQPVGSPLSLECTVEGTSNPNLYWYRQAAGRGLQLLFYSVGIGQISSEVPQNLSASRPQDRQFILSSKKLLLSDSGFYLCAWSSGGGGNTIYFGEGSWLTVV.

This chain uses TRBV5-1 with TRBJ1-1; D might be TRBD1 (5 bases). The germline gives CDR1 SGHRS, CDR2 YFSETQ. V lost 2 bases, J lost 3 bases, and 17 bases lay in between. This CDR3 contains 16 residues. Here the CDR3 DNA reads TGCGCCAGCAGCTTTTCCAGGGCTGGGTTGGACACTGAAGCTTTCTTT. Translating gives CASSFSRAGLDTEAFF.

This clonotype has at least ten counts. This rearrangement joins TRBV28 to TRBJ1-2; D is perhaps TRBD1 (5 bases). The CDR3 covers 14 residues. Germline assignment: CDR1 MDHEN and CDR2 SYDVKM. Trimming cost V 1 base and J 13 bases, with 19 bases left between them. The CDR3 coding sequence is TGTGCCAGCAGTTTATCTCTAATGGGGGAAATGGGCACCTTC. Translation: CASSLSLMGEMGTF.

V gene TRBV28 combines with J gene TRBJ2-5; D tentatively fits TRBD1 or TRBD2 (5 bases each). Trimming stripped 4 bases from V and 5 bases from J, with 17 bases between. The CDR3 totals 15 residues. CDR1 is MDHEN, CDR2 SYDVKM, per germline. The CDR3 region has the DNA TGTGCCAGCAGTTCTGTGTTGGGGGTTCGGGAGACCCAGTACTTC. This gives the protein CASSSVLGVRETQYF.

At least ten counts were recorded for this clonotype. This rearrangement joins TRBV28 to TRBJ2-5; weak D call: TRBD2 (6 bases). This CDR3 spans 16 amino acids. Per germline, CDR1 MDHEN and CDR2 SYDVKM. The V and J ends lost 6 bases and 2 bases respectively, with 19 bases between them. The CDR3: CASRPWEVGYQETQYF. Here the CDR3 DNA reads TGTGCCAGCAGGCCCTGGGAGGTCGGCTATCAAGAGACCCAGTACTTC.

This clonotype was detected many times. The CDR3 reads CASSIEGGYGYTF. For the CDR3, the DNA is TGTGCCAGTAGTATAGAGGGAGGGTATGGCTACACCTTC. The chain uses TRBV19 and TRBJ1-2; no clear D. Trimming shortened V by 0 bases and J by 5 bases, and 7 bases separated the two germline ends. Germline V gives CDR1 LNHDA, CDR2 SQIVND (reference sequence). The CDR3 length is 13 residues.

The CDR3 coding sequence is TGTGCCAGCAGTTTAATTTCCAGCGGGAGGGCCGAGCAGTACTTC. It specifies CASSLISSGRAEQYF. The chain has TRBV27 and TRBJ2-7; 10 positions match TRBD2. CDR3 length: 15 residues. V was clipped by 2 bases and J by 6 bases; unmatched bases: 7. Germline values: CDR1 MNHEY, CDR2 SMNVEV (reference sequence).